The 14 T cell receptor beta chains reported below all come from one sample, sequenced in a study of cytomegalovirus exposure and HLA in healthy donors. Repertoires were generated with immunoSEQ multiplex PCR, while TCRdb's copy carries only in-frame clones and drops some. The table records roughly 270,000 clones, 88% of them present only once. The sequenced sample consisted of PBMCs. The receptors were sampled from a woman aged 18-30 years in good health and CMV-seronegative.

This chain connects TRBV7-9 to TRBJ2-3, with 7 bases identical to TRBD2. The CDR3 has 14 residues. V was pared by 5 bases and J by 4 bases, with 6 bases of the junction left unmatched. Germline values: CDR1 SEHNR, CDR2 FQNEAQ (reference sequence). The CDR3: CASSRSGISDTQYF. The CDR3 DNA is TGTGCCAGCAGCAGAAGCGGGATCTCAGATACGCAGTATTTT.

The chain employs TRBV19 and TRBJ2-7; possibly TRBD2 for D (6 bases). The V end lost 5 bases, the J end lost 4 bases, and 18 bases lay between the germline ends. The CDR3 extends over 15 amino acids. Germline-derived CDR1 and CDR2 are LNHDA and SQIVND (reference sequence). CDR3 sequence: CASSGSLGRIYEQYF. The CDR3, as DNA: TGTGCCAGTAGTGGGTCCCTCGGGAGAATATACGAGCAGTACTTC.

This chain connects TRBV6-1 to TRBJ1-2; the D gene is possibly TRBD1 (5 bases). Trimming took 10 bases from V and 5 from J, leaving 20 bases between them. Germline-derived CDR1 and CDR2 are MNHNS and SASEGT. CDR3 length: 14 amino acids. CDR3 DNA: TGTGCCACCTCGCCGGCTGGGGCGGCGTATGGCTACACCTTC. Protein sequence: CATSPAGAAYGYTF.

This sequence joins TRBV5-1 and TRBJ1-6, with a tentative D call TRBD1 (6 bases). The CDR3 runs 14 residues. V gave up 4 bases and J gave up 6 bases, with 11 bases separating them. CDR1 is SGHRS, CDR2 YFSETQ, per germline. Here the CDR3 DNA reads TGCGCCAGCAGCCCGGGACAAAGTAATTCACCCCTCCACTTT. Amino acid sequence: CASSPGQSNSPLHF.

The rearrangement uses TRBV19 and TRBJ1-1; D call uncertain. This CDR3 region has 16 residues. CDR1 and CDR2 (germline): LNHDA, SQIVND (reference sequence). The V end lost 9 bases, the J end lost 4 bases, and 24 bases lay between the germline ends. CDR3 loop: CASLIEGRRDLTEAFF. The CDR3 region has the DNA TGTGCCAGCCTCATAGAGGGTCGAAGAGATCTCACTGAAGCTTTCTTT.

This clone was detected a few times. The chain recombines TRBV5-6 with TRBJ1-2; no clear D. Trimming cost V 0 bases and J 4 bases, with 10 bases left between them. This CDR3 comprises 14 residues. Germline V CDR1 and CDR2: SGHDT, YYEEEE. This CDR3 is CASSLGARTYGYTF. The CDR3 bases are TGTGCCAGCAGCTTGGGGGCCCGCACCTATGGCTACACCTTC. Drawing the rest from reference TRBV5-6 and TRBJ1-2, the complete variable domain is DAGVTQSPTHLIKTRGQQVTLRCSPKSGHDTVSWYQQALGQGPQFIFQYYEEEERQRGNFPDRFSGHQFPNYSSELNVNALLLGDSALYLCASSLGARTYGYTFGSGTRLTVV.

This chain uses TRBV7-8 with TRBJ1-6; D perhaps matches TRBD1 (5 bases). Trimming took 5 bases from V and 0 from J, leaving 14 bases between them. This CDR3 is 17 amino acids long. Germline V CDR1 and CDR2: SGHVS, FQNEAQ. CDR3 sequence: CASSVRVPSSYNSPLHF. DNA for the CDR3: TGTGCCAGCAGCGTCAGGGTTCCCAGCTCCTATAATTCACCCCTCCACTTT. Full variable domain (rest looked up from reference TRBV7-8 and TRBJ1-6): GAGVSQSPRYKVAKRGQDVALRCDPISGHVSLFWYQQALGQGPEFLTYFQNEAQLDKSGLPSDRFFAERPEGSVSTLKIQRTQQEDSAVYLCASSVRVPSSYNSPLHFGNGTRLTVT.

The V call is TRBV15, the J call TRBJ2-4, with 10 nucleotides matching TRBD2. This CDR3 is 15 amino acids long. Germline trimming cut 4 bases from V and 3 bases from J; bases unmatched to any gene: 3. CDR1 LNHNV and CDR2 YYDKDF come from the germline V gene (reference sequence). The CDR3 is CATSKAGGVKNIQYF. In nucleotides, the CDR3 is TGTGCCACCAGCAAAGCGGGAGGGGTCAAAAACATTCAGTACTTC.

The chain links TRBV28 to TRBJ2-7; 7 bases line up with TRBD1. The junction had 11 bases not matched to a gene; V was cut back by 5 bases and J by 4 bases. The CDR3 consists of 15 residues. CDR1 is MDHEN and CDR2 is SYDVKM in the germline V gene. The CDR3: CASSTWDSPGYEQYF. CDR3 in DNA: TGTGCCAGCAGTACCTGGGACAGCCCTGGGTACGAGCAGTACTTC.

The J gene is TRBJ1-1, the V gene TRBV27; no clear D. V gave up 5 bases and J gave up 4 bases, with 14 bases separating them. Germline values: CDR1 MNHEY, CDR2 SMNVEV (reference sequence). The CDR3 length is 14 residues. DNA of the CDR3: TGTGCCAGCAGTGCATTACCCGTGGCCACTGAAGCTTTCTTT. It yields the protein CASSALPVATEAFF.

This clone was observed once. V usage is TRBV7-2 and J usage is TRBJ2-3; TRBD2 matches 7 bases. The CDR3 is made up of 12 amino acids. Germline V lookup: CDR1 SGHTA, CDR2 FQGNSA. V lost 5 bases, J lost 9 bases, and 5 bases stayed unmatched. The CDR3 nucleotides are TGTGCCAGCAGCCAGAGGGAGGGGACGCAGTATTTT. Translating gives CASSQREGTQYF.

The rearrangement uses TRBV11-2 and TRBJ2-2; possibly TRBD2 for D (5 bases). The germline V gene encodes CDR1 SGHAT and CDR2 FQNNGV. The CDR3 is made up of 19 amino acids. Trimming left V 4 bases short and J 2 bases short, with 23 bases between. The CDR3 here is CASSSLGRTGGGNTGELFF. For the CDR3, the DNA is TGTGCCAGCAGCTCGTTAGGCCGCACTGGCGGAGGAAACACCGGGGAGCTGTTTTTT.

V gene TRBV14 combines with J gene TRBJ2-6; D is ambiguous. V was trimmed by 4 bases and J by 3 bases, leaving 7 bases between them. Germline-derived CDR1 and CDR2 are SGHDN and FVKESK. The CDR3 is made up of 14 amino acids. CDR3 sequence reads: CASSPLGGANVLTF. CDR3 DNA sequence: TGTGCCAGCAGCCCCCTCGGTGGGGCCAACGTCCTGACTTTC. The whole variable domain, filled in from reference TRBV14 and TRBJ2-6, reads EAGVTQFPSHSVIEKGQTVTLRCDPISGHDNLYWYRRVMGKEIKFLLHFVKESKQDESGMPNNRFLAERTGGTYSTLKVQPAELEDSGVYFCASSPLGGANVLTFGAGSRLTVL.

This chain links TRBV27 with TRBJ2-1, with D tentatively TRBD2 (5 bases). The germline gives CDR1 MNHEY, CDR2 SMNVEV (reference sequence). The CDR3 totals 15 residues. The V end lost 3 bases, the J end lost 3 bases, and 12 bases lay between the germline ends. For the CDR3, the DNA is TGTGCCAGCAGTTTTTCGGAACGGGGCTACAATGAGCAGTTCTTC. Its protein product is CASSFSERGYNEQFF.